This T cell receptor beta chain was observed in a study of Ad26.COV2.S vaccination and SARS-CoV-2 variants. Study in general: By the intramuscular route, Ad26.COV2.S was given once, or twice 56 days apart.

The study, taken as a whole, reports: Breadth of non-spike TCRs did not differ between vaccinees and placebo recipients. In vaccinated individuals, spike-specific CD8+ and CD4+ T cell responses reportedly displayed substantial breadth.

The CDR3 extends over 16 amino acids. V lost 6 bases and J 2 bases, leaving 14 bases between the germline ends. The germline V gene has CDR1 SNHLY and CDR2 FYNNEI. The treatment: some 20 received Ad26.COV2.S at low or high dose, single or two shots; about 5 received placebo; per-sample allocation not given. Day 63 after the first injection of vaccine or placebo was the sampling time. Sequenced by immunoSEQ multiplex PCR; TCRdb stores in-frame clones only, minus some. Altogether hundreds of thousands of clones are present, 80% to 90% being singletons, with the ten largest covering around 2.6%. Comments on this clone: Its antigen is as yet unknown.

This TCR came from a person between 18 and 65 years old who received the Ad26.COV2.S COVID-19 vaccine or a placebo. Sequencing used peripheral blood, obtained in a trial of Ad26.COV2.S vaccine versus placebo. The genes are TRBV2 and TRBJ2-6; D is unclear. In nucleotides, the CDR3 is TGTGCCAGCAGCTCCCCGGCAAAAACTGGGGCCAACGTCCTGACTTTC. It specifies CASSSPAKTGANVLTF.